This TCR beta chain was retrieved from a study of T cell repertoires in cytomegalovirus infection. Study-level information: Public signatures in TCR beta pointed to CMV infection and matching HLA type.

TCRdb ran MiXCR on the reads and lists one entry per CDR3 protein. Of roughly 630,000 distinct CDR3 sequences listed, about 24% were seen once; the top ten hold less than 9.5%. The V end lost 3 bases, the J end lost 2 bases, and 7 bases lay between the germline ends. The germline V gene has CDR1 LGHNA and CDR2 YSLEER. CDR3 size: 13 residues. This clonotype was picked up a small number of times. The J gene is TRBJ2-5, the V gene TRBV4-3; D call uncertain. This TCR was sampled from a human donor in good health (CMV status not recorded). Some clones in this sample may be carry-over from other donors' samples. Input material: CD8+ T cells from PBMCs. CDR3 amino acids: CASSQSKQETQYF. The CDR3 nucleotides read TGCGCCAGCAGCCAGTCTAAGCAAGAGACCCAGTACTTC.